A single sample is the source of the 15 T cell receptor beta chains below, sequenced in a study of blood T cell repertoires in COVID-19. The table came from immunoSEQ multiplex PCR; TCRdb's copy has only in-frame clones and leaves some out. The data hold roughly 180,000 clones, with roughly 90% observed a single time. The sequenced material came from PBMCs or T cells enriched from blood (not recorded which). Receptors were obtained from a woman in her thirties who had recovered from COVID-19.

CDR3 DNA sequence: TGTGCCAGCACCATAATGGGGGGCCAAGAGACCCAGTACTTC. Its protein is CASTIMGGQETQYF. The chain combines TRBV6-6 with TRBJ2-5, with a tentative D call TRBD2 (6 bases). The CDR3 length is 14 residues. The V and J ends lost 7 bases and 1 base respectively, with 13 bases between them. Looked up from germline, CDR1 is MNHNY and CDR2 is SVGAGI (reference sequence).

The chain links TRBV3-1 (or the pseudogene TRBV3-2) to TRBJ1-5; D is unclear. Germline loops: CDR1 LGHDT, CDR2 YNNKEL (reference sequence). The V gene lost 1 base and the J gene lost 2 bases, with 15 bases spanning the gap. The CDR3 has 17 residues. CDR3 sequence: CASSQVWRSKGNQPQHF. The CDR3 nucleotides read TGTGCCAGCAGCCAAGTTTGGCGGTCGAAGGGCAATCAGCCCCAGCATTTT.

This rearrangement joins TRBV6-2 or TRBV6-3 to TRBJ1-2; TRBD1 is a possible D gene (5 bases). Trimming left V 0 bases short and J 8 bases short, with 13 bases between. The germline V gene has CDR1 MNHEY and CDR2 SVGEGT. The CDR3 is 14 amino acids. The CDR3 coding sequence is TGTGCCAGCAGTTACTCGCGGGGCGTTAGAGGCTACACCTTC. Its protein is CASSYSRGVRGYTF.

The chain carries TRBV29-1 and TRBJ1-3; the D is unclear. This CDR3 spans 12 amino acids. V lost 6 bases and J lost 0, with 6 bases in between. The germline CDR1 and CDR2 sequences are SQVTM and ANQGSEA. This CDR3 reads CSVVVSGNTIYF. The CDR3 DNA reads as TGCAGCGTCGTAGTCTCTGGAAACACCATATATTTT.

This chain joins TRBV12-1 and TRBJ1-2; the listed D gene, TRBD1, was not tested against the DNA. TRBV12-1 is classified as a pseudogene. This CDR3 is 13 amino acids long. The CDR3, as DNA: TGTGCCAACAGGGACACTCCCAACTATGGCTACACCTTC. Protein product: CANRDTPNYGYTF.

About this clone itself: The junction departs from germline at one end; a sequencing error may be responsible. This sequence joins TRBV3-1 (or the pseudogene TRBV3-2) and TRBJ2-7; 8 nucleotides agree with TRBD1. There are 11 residues in the CDR3. The germline CDR1 and CDR2 sequences are LGHDT and YNNKEL (reference sequence). The CDR3 bases are TGTGCCAGCAGCTTTACAGGGGGTATCGACTTC. Translated: CASSFTGGIDF.

In this sample, this clone turned up a few times. The chain links TRBV30 to TRBJ1-3, with a weak D call TRBD1 (6 bases). Germline V lookup: CDR1 GTSNPN, CDR2 SVGIG (reference sequence). Between the trimmed V and J ends, which lost 3 bases and 4 bases, there was a span of 22 bases. The CDR3 is 17 residues long. The CDR3 reads CAWSVQDRSFRGNTIYF. In nucleotides, the CDR3 is TGTGCCTGGAGCGTCCAAGACAGGTCCTTCAGGGGAAACACCATATATTTT.

The chain links TRBV18 to TRBJ1-1, with D perhaps TRBD1 (6 bases). Looked up from germline, CDR1 is KGHSH and CDR2 is LQKENI. The V and J ends lost 8 bases and 3 bases respectively, with 16 bases between them. CDR3 length: 14 amino acids. The CDR3 reads CASTLDRTYTEAFF. The CDR3 DNA sequence: TGTGCCAGCACACTAGACAGGACTTACACTGAAGCTTTCTTT.

The chain joins TRBV6-1 to TRBJ2-7, with D maybe TRBD1 (5 bases). The CDR3 covers 14 residues. Trimming removed 3 bases at V and 3 bases at J, with 12 bases between. In germline, CDR1 is MNHNS, CDR2 SASEGT. The CDR3 reads CASSESRALYEQYF. The CDR3 DNA follows: TGTGCCAGCAGTGAGTCCAGGGCCCTCTACGAGCAGTACTTC.

This clone was counted ten times or more. The rearrangement joins TRBV19 to TRBJ2-2; possibly TRBD2 for D (7 bases). This CDR3 is 15 amino acids long. The V end lost 3 bases, the J end lost 6 bases, and 14 bases lay between the germline ends. The germline V gene has CDR1 LNHDA and CDR2 SQIVND (reference sequence). Here the CDR3 DNA reads TGTGCCAGTAGTATTGGGGGGGGCGCACCCGGGGAGCTGTTTTTT. Its translation: CASSIGGGAPGELFF.

The table lists this clone with a count of one. V is TRBV5-1 and J is TRBJ1-4; D is unresolved. This CDR3 has 14 residues. The germline gives CDR1 SGHRS, CDR2 YFSETQ. V was shortened by 4 bases and J by 5 bases, with 12 bases between the two germline ends. CDR3 nucleotide sequence: TGCGCCAGCAGCCTAGGAGCGGAGAATGAAAAACTGTTTTTT. This translates into CASSLGAENEKLFF.

This sequence joins TRBV6-2 or TRBV6-3 and TRBJ1-6; 7 bases match TRBD1. This CDR3 spans 15 amino acids. CDR1 MNHEY and CDR2 SVGEGT come from the germline V gene. Trimming at V came to 2 bases and at J to 7 bases, leaving 5 bases not matched to a gene. The CDR3 loop is CASSYMGTENSPLHF. The CDR3, as DNA: TGTGCCAGCAGTTACATGGGGACAGAGAATTCACCCCTCCACTTT.

This chain uses TRBV18 with TRBJ1-2, with a weak D call TRBD1 (5 bases). CDR3 length: 16 amino acids. Germline CDR1 is KGHSH and CDR2 is LQKENI. Trimming shortened V by 0 bases and J by 3 bases, and 14 bases separated the two germline ends. The CDR3 is CASSPPVVRGDYGYTF. Here the CDR3 DNA reads TGTGCCAGCTCACCACCGGTCGTGCGGGGGGACTATGGCTACACCTTC.

The rearrangement uses TRBV11-3 and TRBJ2-3, with D uncertain. The CDR3 extends over 13 amino acids. Trimming stripped 5 bases from V and 11 bases from J, with 17 bases between. Germline-derived CDR1 and CDR2 are SGHNT and YENEEA. Here the CDR3 DNA reads TGTGCCAGCAGCCCTTTGCAGGCAGCCAAGCAGTATTTT. The encoded protein is CASSPLQAAKQYF.

This rearrangement joins TRBV30 to TRBJ1-6; D call uncertain. The CDR3 totals 14 residues. Germline V gene lookup returns CDR1 GTSNPN and CDR2 SVGIG (reference sequence). V gave up 0 bases and J gave up 7 bases, with 10 bases separating them. CDR3 nucleotides: TGTGCCTGGAGTGTGGGCCCGAAGAATTCACCCCTCCACTTT. It codes for CAWSVGPKNSPLHF. The complete variable domain, with remaining parts taken from reference TRBV30 and TRBJ1-6, reads SQTIHQWPATLVQPVGSPLSLECTVEGTSNPNLYWYRQAAGRGLQLLFYSVGIGQISSEVPQNLSASRPQDRQFILSSKKLLLSDSGFYLCAWSVGPKNSPLHFGNGTRLTVT.